These 5 T cell receptor beta chains were sequenced from one sample in a study of cytomegalovirus exposure and HLA in healthy donors. Primers included in the PCR were 60 Vbeta and 13 Jbeta primers. Profiling relied on immunoSEQ multiplex PCR, and the TCRdb table lists in-frame clones only, not all of them. The sample comprises some 190,000 clones, 65% to 85% of which are singletons, and under 1.5% rests with the top ten. The source material was PBMCs. These receptors all come from a girl aged 5-17 years in good health and CMV-seropositive.

The chain couples TRBV5-6 to TRBJ2-7; 8 bases match TRBD1. V lost 4 bases and J lost 2; bases outside the gene matches: 8. This CDR3 region has 15 residues. CDR1 SGHDT and CDR2 YYEEEE come from the germline V gene. This CDR3 is CASSLDRVETYEQYF. The CDR3 DNA reads as TGTGCCAGCAGCCTGGACAGGGTCGAAACCTACGAGCAGTACTTC.

J is TRBJ2-7 and V is TRBV27; tentative D call: TRBD1 (6 bases). Trimming took off 4 bases at V and 2 bases at J, with 12 bases between the two ends. The CDR3 runs 14 residues. CDR1 is MNHEY, CDR2 SMNVEV, per germline (reference sequence). The CDR3 here is CASSSPTGTYEQYF. CDR3 sequence (DNA): TGTGCCAGCAGTTCCCCGACAGGTACCTACGAGCAGTACTTC.

Only a few counts were recorded for this clone. Sequence at one end of the junction differs from germline and may be a read error. The chain couples TRBV4-1 to TRBJ2-3, with 9 bases that match TRBD1. This CDR3 comprises 15 residues. The germline CDR1 and CDR2 sequences are MGHRA and YSYEKL. CDR3 sequence: CASGQGTGRIDTQYF. The CDR3 nucleotides read TGCGCCAGCGGCCAAGGGACAGGGAGGATAGATACGCAGTATTTT.

In this sample, this clone turned up a few times. V gene TRBV4-1 combines with J gene TRBJ2-2, with 8 bases lining up with TRBD1. V shed 1 base, J shed 7 bases, and the junction held 5 bases outside the gene matches. Germline CDR1 MGHRA, CDR2 YSYEKL. This CDR3 has 15 residues. CDR3 sequence: CASSQGQGAVGELFF. CDR3 in DNA: TGCGCCAGCAGCCAAGGGCAGGGGGCGGTCGGGGAGCTGTTTTTT.

This clone was recorded a few times. This chain uses TRBV5-8 with TRBJ1-2; no definite D call. Trimming removed 5 bases at V and 2 bases at J, with 13 bases between. The CDR3 is made up of 14 amino acids. Germline lookup yields CDR1 SGHTS and CDR2 YDEGEE. CDR3 in amino acids: CASSPLGHNYGYTF. The CDR3 bases are TGTGCCAGCAGTCCCCTGGGCCACAACTATGGCTACACCTTC. Filled out from reference TRBV5-8 and TRBJ1-2, the complete variable domain reads EAGVTQSPTHLIKTRGQQATLRCSPISGHTSVYWYQQALGLGLQFLLWYDEGEERNRGNFPPRFSGRQFPNYSSELNVNALELEDSALYLCASSPLGHNYGYTFGSGTRLTVV.